Below are 28 T cell receptor beta chains sequenced from a single sample in a study of CD8 T cells in ankylosing spondylitis. TCRdb analysed the 5' RACE reads with MiXCR anew, one entry per CDR3 protein. The sample has a few hundred thousand distinct CDR3 sequences, about 24% seen once; the top ten hold approximately 0.61%. What was sequenced was blood, either unsorted or a sorted T cell fraction (not recorded which). The source of these receptors is a male donor with ankylosing spondylitis or in good health (not recorded which).

This clonotype has just a few counts. V and J are TRBV29-1 and TRBJ2-7; D unresolved. CDR1 and CDR2 (germline): SQVTM, ANQGSEA. The CDR3 contains 12 residues. The V gene lost 3 bases and the J gene lost 1 base, with 7 bases spanning the gap. This chain's CDR3 is CSVEGSSYEQYF. In DNA, the CDR3 is TGCAGCGTTGAGGGCAGTTCCTACGAGCAGTACTTC.

This sequence joins TRBV20-1 and TRBJ2-3; 8 bases line up with TRBD2. Germline V gene lookup returns CDR1 DFQATT and CDR2 SNEGSKA (reference sequence). This CDR3 spans 15 amino acids. The V and J ends lost 1 base and 2 bases, in that order; junction bases with no gene match: 5. CDR3 in amino acids: CSARVSRGVTDTQYF. In nucleotides, the CDR3 is TGCAGTGCTAGAGTCTCGCGGGGGGTCACAGATACGCAGTATTTT.

This clonotype was detected a few times. V gene TRBV5-1 combines with J gene TRBJ2-1, with D perhaps given as TRBD1 or TRBD2 (5 bases each). V was shortened by 2 bases and J by 3 bases, with 6 bases between the two germline ends. This CDR3 region has 13 residues. Germline V gives CDR1 SGHRS, CDR2 YFSETQ. In nucleotides, the CDR3 is TGCGCCAGCAGCTTTGGGGGCTACAATGAGCAGTTCTTC. It encodes CASSFGGYNEQFF.

This clonotype has a count of ten or more. The J gene is TRBJ1-2, the V gene TRBV10-3, with D possibly matching TRBD1 (5 bases). Per the germline V gene, CDR1 is ENHRY and CDR2 is SYGVKD. V was trimmed by 1 base and J by 4 bases, leaving 13 bases between them. This CDR3 region has 15 residues. CDR3 loop: CAISEFQGGVYGYTF. Written as DNA, the CDR3 is TGTGCCATCAGTGAGTTTCAGGGAGGAGTCTATGGCTACACCTTC.

The rearrangement uses TRBV20-1 and TRBJ1-5; 7 bases fit TRBD1. The ends lost 3 bases at V and 4 bases at J; junction bases unmatched: 9. The CDR3 sequence is 15 residues long. Germline V gives CDR1 DFQATT, CDR2 SNEGSKA (reference sequence). The CDR3 here is CSARIQGIRNQPQHF. CDR3 in DNA: TGCAGTGCTAGGATACAGGGGATAAGGAATCAGCCCCAGCATTTT.

The chain couples TRBV2 to TRBJ1-2, with D perhaps matching TRBD1 (6 bases). The CDR3 covers 13 residues. Trimming stripped 6 bases from V and 4 bases from J, with 12 bases between. Germline loops: CDR1 SNHLY, CDR2 FYNNEI. The CDR3 protein is CASSTQGSYGYTF. The DNA of the CDR3 is TGTGCCAGCAGCACACAGGGTTCCTATGGCTACACCTTC.

In this sample, this clonotype turned up many times. The chain has TRBV20-1 and TRBJ1-1, with a possible D match to TRBD1 (6 bases). V was pared by 4 bases and J by 8 bases, with 14 bases between. There are 12 residues in the CDR3. The V gene's germline CDR1 is DFQATT and CDR2 SNEGSKA (reference sequence). CDR3 sequence: CSAIRGQGEAFF. In nucleotides, the CDR3 is TGCAGTGCTATACGGGGGCAGGGGGAAGCTTTCTTT.

The chain links TRBV12-3 or TRBV12-4 to TRBJ2-1; D remains ambiguous. The CDR3 is 12 amino acids. V lost 6 bases, J lost 4 bases, and 7 bases lay in between. As DNA, the CDR3 is TGTGCCAGCAGCTCATGGTACAATGAGCAGTTCTTC. Translating gives CASSSWYNEQFF.

This chain links TRBV6-5 with TRBJ2-7; D not resolved. Germline values: CDR1 MNHEY, CDR2 SVGAGI. The CDR3 spans 13 residues. V lost 6 bases to trimming and J lost 4 bases, with 13 bases between them. The CDR3 DNA sequence: TGTGCCAGCAGGGGTTCAGCTTTATACGAGCAGTACTTC. Translated: CASRGSALYEQYF.

The genes are TRBV20-1 and TRBJ2-5, with 9 bases matching TRBD1. Germline CDR1 DFQATT, CDR2 SNEGSKA (reference sequence). Trimming at V came to 1 base and at J to 5 bases, leaving 8 bases not matched to a gene. This CDR3 has 15 residues. The CDR3 nucleotides are TGCAGTGCTAGAGGCCCGACAGGGGGGCGGGAGACCCAGTACTTC. Amino acids: CSARGPTGGRETQYF.

This chain links TRBV2 with TRBJ2-3; 7 positions match TRBD2. The length of the CDR3 is 14 residues. Germline loops: CDR1 SNHLY, CDR2 FYNNEI. V gave up 7 bases and J gave up 4 bases; unmatched junction bases: 8. CDR3 loop: CASKVRLAADTQYF. DNA of the CDR3: TGTGCCAGCAAAGTCCGACTAGCCGCAGATACGCAGTATTTT.

The V and J genes are TRBV3-1 and TRBJ2-3, with TRBD2 identical over 8 bases. Germline values: CDR1 LGHDT, CDR2 YNNKEL (reference sequence). This CDR3 spans 14 amino acids. Germline trimming cut 1 base from V and 5 bases from J; bases unmatched to any gene: 2. As DNA, the CDR3 is TGTGCCAGCAGCCAAGCGGGGGGGCGAGATACGCAGTATTTT. Residues: CASSQAGGRDTQYF.

This clonotype came up a few times. This chain links TRBV27 with TRBJ2-1, with a possible D match to TRBD1 (6 bases). V was cut by 0 bases and J by 8 bases, with 14 bases left in between. Germline V gene data show CDR1 as MNHEY and CDR2 as SMNVEV (reference sequence). The CDR3 loop spans 15 amino acids. As DNA, the CDR3 is TGTGCCAGCAGTTTATCGGTAACAGGGCTCGATGAGCAGTTCTTC. Translated, it gives CASSLSVTGLDEQFF.

This clonotype showed up many times. The chain recombines TRBV20-1 with TRBJ2-3; no firm D call. CDR3 length: 11 amino acids. Germline-derived CDR1 and CDR2 are DFQATT and SNEGSKA (reference sequence). V was cut by 8 bases and J by 0 bases, with 6 bases left in between. CDR3 in amino acids: CSQPSTDTQYF. The CDR3 DNA reads as TGCAGTCAACCTAGCACAGATACGCAGTATTTT.

The rearrangement joins TRBV5-1 to TRBJ2-3; the match to TRBD1 covers 10 bases. With 6 bases clipped from V and 1 base from J, the junction kept 8 bases outside the gene matches. The CDR3 is 16 residues long. CDR1 and CDR2 from the germline V gene are SGHRS and YFSETQ. The CDR3 spells CASTRLGTGGTDTQYF. The CDR3 DNA sequence: TGCGCCAGCACTCGGTTGGGGACAGGGGGCACAGATACGCAGTATTTT.

The chain joins TRBV6-1 to TRBJ2-7, with 8 bases that match TRBD1. Germline CDR1 reads MNHNS; CDR2 reads SASEGT. The V and J ends lost 6 bases and 0 bases, in that order; junction bases with no gene match: 4. The CDR3 consists of 14 residues. The CDR3 protein is CASRQGDISYEQYF. The CDR3 coding sequence is TGTGCCAGCAGACAGGGGGATATCTCCTACGAGCAGTACTTC.

This clonotype was recorded a few times. V gene TRBV20-1 combines with J gene TRBJ2-3; tentatively, D is TRBD2 (6 bases). CDR3 length: 17 residues. Germline CDR1 and CDR2: DFQATT and SNEGSKA (reference sequence). The V end lost 0 bases, the J end lost 4 bases, and 20 bases lay between the germline ends. CDR3 sequence (DNA): TGCAGTGCTAGAGATCTGGGTAGCGGTGTGAGAGCAGATACGCAGTATTTT. Translated: CSARDLGSGVRADTQYF.

The rearrangement joins TRBV5-1 to TRBJ2-7; tentatively, D is TRBD2 (5 bases). CDR1 and CDR2 from the germline V gene are SGHRS and YFSETQ. The CDR3 length is 15 residues. Trimming cost V 3 bases and J 5 bases, with 18 bases left between them. Written as DNA, the CDR3 is TGCGCCAGCAGCTGGCAGGACGGACCCGGGGACGAGCAGTACTTC. Translated: CASSWQDGPGDEQYF.

The chain combines TRBV12-3 or TRBV12-4 with TRBJ1-6; a weak D match, TRBD1 (5 bases). V lost 1 base, J lost 7 bases, and 11 bases lay in between. This CDR3 has 15 residues. CDR3 sequence reads: CASSLDEGLNSPLHF. CDR3 nucleotide sequence: TGTGCCAGCAGTTTAGATGAGGGGCTAAATTCACCCCTCCACTTT.

The rearrangement joins TRBV11-1 to TRBJ2-1; 7 bases are shared with TRBD1. CDR1 and CDR2 from the germline V gene are SGHAT and FQDESV (reference sequence). The CDR3 runs 12 residues. V lost 6 bases to trimming and J lost 8 bases; unmatched junction nucleotides: 4. In nucleotides, the CDR3 is TGTGCCAGCAGTTCAGACAGGGATGAGCAGTTCTTC. Translating it yields CASSSDRDEQFF.

In its sample, this clonotype was seen many times. The rearrangement links TRBV12-3 or TRBV12-4 to TRBJ2-3; 9 nucleotides line up with TRBD1. The trim removed 4 bases at V and 3 bases at J, leaving 5 bases unmatched. The CDR3 has 15 amino acids. CDR3 nucleotide sequence: TGTGCCAGCAGTTCAGGGACAGGGAAAACAGATACGCAGTATTTT. Translation gives CASSSGTGKTDTQYF.

This clonotype was seen at least ten times. The chain couples TRBV20-1 to TRBJ2-1; D is undetermined. Germline V gene sequence: CDR1 DFQATT, CDR2 SNEGSKA (reference sequence). This CDR3 comprises 13 residues. V was clipped by 5 bases and J by 8 bases, with 16 bases between them. CDR3: CSAPSQFSHEQFF. For the CDR3, the DNA is TGCAGTGCTCCGTCCCAGTTTTCTCATGAGCAGTTCTTC.

This clonotype was counted many times. This chain uses TRBV4-1 with TRBJ2-7; TRBD1 might be the D (6 bases). The CDR3 contains 15 residues. The germline gives CDR1 MGHRA, CDR2 YSYEKL. Deletions cut 4 bases from V and 0 bases from J, with 13 bases between. CDR3 bases: TGCGCCAGCAGCCTGGGCCGGACAGACTCCTACGAGCAGTACTTC. Amino acid sequence: CASSLGRTDSYEQYF.

This clonotype came up many times. The chain has TRBV20-1 and TRBJ2-3; TRBD2 might be the D (6 bases). The CDR3 has 14 residues. V was trimmed by 6 bases and J by 2 bases, leaving 15 bases between them. Germline values: CDR1 DFQATT, CDR2 SNEGSKA (reference sequence). The CDR3 DNA reads as TGCAGTGCGAGCCGGGACTGGACCACAGATACGCAGTATTTT. Translating it yields CSASRDWTTDTQYF.

This clonotype showed up just a few times. Here the CDR3 reads CASSYSLAGGYEQFF. As DNA, the CDR3 is TGTGCCAGCAGTTACTCATTAGCGGGGGGCTATGAGCAGTTCTTC. The chain is built from TRBV6-5 and TRBJ2-1; 10 bases are a match to TRBD2. The CDR3 has 15 residues. Trimming took 0 bases from V and 8 from J; bases not matched to a gene: 4. Germline lookup yields CDR1 MNHEY and CDR2 SVGAGI.

The chain combines TRBV7-8 with TRBJ2-3; D gene unclear. The CDR3 consists of 12 residues. Germline V CDR1 and CDR2: SGHVS, FQNEAQ. V was cut by 5 bases and J by 6 bases, with 9 bases left in between. The CDR3 spells CASSQHGDTQYF. The CDR3, as DNA: TGTGCCAGCAGCCAGCATGGGGATACGCAGTATTTT.

This clonotype was seen many times. J is TRBJ2-7 and V is TRBV29-1, with D perhaps given as TRBD1 or TRBD2 (5 bases each). The CDR3 has 13 residues. Trimming left V 4 bases short and J 2 bases short, with 12 bases between. The V gene's germline CDR1 is SQVTM and CDR2 ANQGSEA. For the CDR3, the DNA is TGCAGCGTTGCAGGGACGGCTCCCTACGAGCAGTACTTC. Encoded protein: CSVAGTAPYEQYF.

This clonotype was recorded a few times. The chain has TRBV5-4 and TRBJ2-1; tentatively, D is TRBD1 or TRBD2 (5 bases each). Trimming shortened V by 4 bases and J by 6 bases, and 20 bases separated the two germline ends. The CDR3 has 16 residues. The V gene's germline CDR1 is SGHNT and CDR2 YYREEE (reference sequence). The CDR3 loop reads CASSRTLDKRGNEQFF. The DNA of the CDR3 is TGTGCCAGCAGCCGAACCTTAGATAAGAGGGGCAATGAGCAGTTCTTC.